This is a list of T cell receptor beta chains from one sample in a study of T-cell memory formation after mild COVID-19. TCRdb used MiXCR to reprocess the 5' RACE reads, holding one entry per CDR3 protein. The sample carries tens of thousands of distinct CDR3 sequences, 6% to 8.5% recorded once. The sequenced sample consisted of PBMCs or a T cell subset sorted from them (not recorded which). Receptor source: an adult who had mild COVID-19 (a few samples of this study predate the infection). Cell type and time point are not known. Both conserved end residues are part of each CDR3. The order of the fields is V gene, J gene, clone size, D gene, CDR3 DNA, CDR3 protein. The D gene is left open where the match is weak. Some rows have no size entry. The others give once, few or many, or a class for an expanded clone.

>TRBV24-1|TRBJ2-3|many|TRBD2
TGTGCCACCAGTGATCCTGCCCGTCTCGCGGGGGGCCTCACAGATACGCAGTATTTT
CATSDPARLAGGLTDTQYF
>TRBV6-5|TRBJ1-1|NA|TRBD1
TGTGCCAGCAGATCAGGGGGTCCGGCTGAAGCTTTCTTT
CASRSGGPAEAFF
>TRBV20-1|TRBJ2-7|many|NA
TGCAGTGCTCCCCGAGGGGGGGGGAACGAGCAGTACTTC
CSAPRGGGNEQYF
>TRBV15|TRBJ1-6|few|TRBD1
TGTGCCACCAGCAGAGCCGACAGGGCCAATTCACCCCTCCACTTT
CATSRADRANSPLHF
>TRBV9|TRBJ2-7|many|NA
TGTGCCAGCAGCGGAGGGACGGTTGGTGAGCAGTACTTC
CASSGGTVGEQYF
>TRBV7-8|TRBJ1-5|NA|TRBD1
TGTGCCAGCAGCTTAAAGCGGACAGGGGATCAGCCCCAGCATTTT
CASSLKRTGDQPQHF
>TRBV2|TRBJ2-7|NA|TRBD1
TGTGCCAGCAGTGCGGGACAGACCTACGAGCAGTACTTC
CASSAGQTYEQYF
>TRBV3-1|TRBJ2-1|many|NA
TGTGCCAGCAGCCAAGGTGGGATGTGGTCTACCTACAATGAGCAGTTCTTC
CASSQGGMWSTYNEQFF
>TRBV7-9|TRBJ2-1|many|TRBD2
TGTGCCAGCAGCTTAGCGGGAGGGCCATCCAATGAGCAGTTCTTC
CASSLAGGPSNEQFF
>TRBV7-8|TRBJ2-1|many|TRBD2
TGTGCCAGCAGCTCCCCTGGGCGGGGGAACTCCTACAATGAGCAGTTCTTC
CASSSPGRGNSYNEQFF
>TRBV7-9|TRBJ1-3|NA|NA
TGTGCCAGCAGCTTAGGAGGGGGGCTAAACACCATATATTTT
CASSLGGGLNTIYF
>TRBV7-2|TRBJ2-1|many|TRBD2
TGTGCCAGCAGCTTACAACTAGCGGTTTACAATGAGCAGTTCTTC
CASSLQLAVYNEQFF
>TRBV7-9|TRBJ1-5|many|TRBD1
TGTGCCAGCAGCTCTACCGGGACAGGGGCCAATAGGCAGCCCCAGCATTTT
CASSSTGTGANRQPQHF
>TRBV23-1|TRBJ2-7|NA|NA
TGCGCCAGCAGTCAATCCTCGGGACACTCAGACGAGCAGTACTTC
CASSQSSGHSDEQYF
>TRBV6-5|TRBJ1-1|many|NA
TGTGCCAGCAGTTACTCGGTTGGGGCAAACACTGAAGCTTTCTTT
CASSYSVGANTEAFF
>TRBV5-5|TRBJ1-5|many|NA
TGTGCCAGCAGCTTGCCCGGGGGGCTCCAGCATTTT
CASSLPGGLQHF
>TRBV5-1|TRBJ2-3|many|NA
TGCGCCAGCAGCCGGAGAGATACGCAGTATTTT
CASSRRDTQYF
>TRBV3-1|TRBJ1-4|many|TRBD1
TGTGCCAGCAGCAACCGAGGACAGGCTAATGAAAAACTGTTTTTT
CASSNRGQANEKLFF
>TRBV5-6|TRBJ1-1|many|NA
TGTGCCAGCAGCTTGCGGGGGCAGAACACTGAAGCTTTCTTT
CASSLRGQNTEAFF
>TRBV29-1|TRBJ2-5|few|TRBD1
TGCAGCGTTGTAACAGGGGCAGGGGAGACCCAGTACTTC
CSVVTGAGETQYF
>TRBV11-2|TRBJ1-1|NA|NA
TGTGCCAGCAGCCCTCGACCGGGACATCTGAACACTGAAGCTTTCTTT
CASSPRPGHLNTEAFF
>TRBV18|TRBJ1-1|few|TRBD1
TGTGCCAGCTCTCGACAGGGAGAAGCTTTCTTT
CASSRQGEAFF
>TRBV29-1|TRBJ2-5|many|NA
TGCAGCGTTGAAACGCCCCTTTCGGGCGTGACCCAGTACTTC
CSVETPLSGVTQYF
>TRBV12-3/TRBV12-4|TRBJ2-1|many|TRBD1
TGTGCCAGCAGTTCCCCGGGACAGGGTATCGATGAGCAGTTCTTC
CASSSPGQGIDEQFF
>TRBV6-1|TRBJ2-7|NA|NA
TGTGCCAGCAGACAGAATCACGAGCAGTACTTC
CASRQNHEQYF